This record concerns one T cell receptor (beta chain) sequence. Its antigen is not known. The CDR3 totals 12 residues. The V gene's germline CDR1 is DFQATT and CDR2 SNEGSKA (reference sequence). TCRdb independently ran MiXCR on the multiplex PCR reads; one entry per CDR3 protein. The data hold around 43,000 distinct CDR3 sequences, with more than 20% observed a single time. The entry originates in a study of breast tumors, draining lymph nodes, adjacent tissues. The study's findings and limits: Tumors had less TCR diversity than lymph nodes, more than nontumor tissue. Compared with basal-like, luminal-like tumors shared significantly more repertoire with nontumor tissue.

This rearrangement joins TRBV20-1 to TRBJ2-5; D is perhaps TRBD2 (6 bases). This TCR derives from a female donor with breast cancer. Some clones in this sample may be carry-over from other donors' samples. Sequencing was carried out using breast tumor tissue. The CDR3 reads CSSMGGTETQYF. The CDR3 DNA reads as TGCAGCTCTATGGGGGGAACGGAGACCCAGTACTTC.